The rows below give T cell receptor beta chains drawn from one sample of a study of beta chain features in type 1 diabetes. Profiling relied on immunoSEQ multiplex PCR, and the TCRdb table lists in-frame clones only, not all of them. The data hold over 700,000 clones, with 17% observed a single time. Sequencing input: naive CD4+ T cells from blood. These receptors originate from a woman aged 18-29 years in good health. Both conserved end residues are part of each CDR3. The D gene is left open where the match is weak. Some rows mark clone size as missing; the rest say once, few, many or name a class of expanded clone.

v_call: TRBV9; clone_size: few; d_call: TRBD2; j_call: TRBJ2-2; cdr3_aa: CASSLRTSATGELFF; cdr3_nt: TGTGCCAGCAGCCTCAGGACTAGCGCTACCGGGGAGCTGTTTTTT
v_call: TRBV5-1; clone_size: few; d_call: TRBD2; j_call: TRBJ2-1; cdr3_aa: CASSLAAGTRGYNEQFF; cdr3_nt: TGCGCCAGCAGCTTGGCCGCCGGGACTAGGGGCTACAATGAGCAGTTCTTC
v_call: TRBV28; clone_size: -; d_call: -; j_call: TRBJ2-5; cdr3_aa: CASSDLTPYQETQYF; cdr3_nt: TGTGCCAGCAGTGACCTGACCCCGTACCAAGAGACCCAGTACTTC
v_call: TRBV5-1; clone_size: -; d_call: -; j_call: TRBJ1-3; cdr3_aa: CASSLASLLSGNTIYF; cdr3_nt: TGCGCCAGCAGCTTAGCCTCCCTTCTCTCTGGAAACACCATATATTTT
v_call: TRBV7-2; clone_size: -; d_call: TRBD1; j_call: TRBJ1-2; cdr3_aa: CASSRTGDYGYTF; cdr3_nt: TGTGCCAGCAGCCGGACAGGGGACTATGGCTACACCTTC
v_call: TRBV7-2; clone_size: few; d_call: -; j_call: TRBJ2-3; cdr3_aa: CASSLGGSGTDTQYF; cdr3_nt: TGTGCCAGCAGCTTAGGCGGTTCTGGCACAGATACGCAGTATTTT
v_call: TRBV5-1; clone_size: few; d_call: TRBD2; j_call: TRBJ2-1; cdr3_aa: CASSGLLTSGSVWTYNEQFF; cdr3_nt: TGCGCCAGCAGCGGACTCCTGACTAGCGGGAGTGTTTGGACCTACAATGAGCAGTTCTTC
v_call: TRBV28; clone_size: few; d_call: TRBD2; j_call: TRBJ2-1; cdr3_aa: CASSVLAGPNNEQFF; cdr3_nt: TGTGCCAGCAGTGTCTTAGCGGGACCAAACAATGAGCAGTTCTTC
v_call: TRBV7-2; clone_size: few; d_call: -; j_call: TRBJ2-7; cdr3_aa: CASSFPLRYEQYF; cdr3_nt: TGTGCCAGCAGCTTCCCCCTCCGCTACGAGCAGTACTTC
v_call: TRBV7-2; clone_size: -; d_call: -; j_call: TRBJ2-1; cdr3_aa: CASSLANHNLYNEQFF; cdr3_nt: TGTGCCAGCAGCTTAGCGAATCACAACCTCTACAATGAGCAGTTCTTC
v_call: TRBV4-2; clone_size: -; d_call: -; j_call: TRBJ2-1; cdr3_aa: CASSQYRLGGYNEQFF; cdr3_nt: TGTGCCAGCAGCCAATATCGTTTGGGGGGTTACAATGAGCAGTTCTTC
v_call: TRBV7-2; clone_size: -; d_call: -; j_call: TRBJ2-2; cdr3_aa: CASSLVDYGTGELFF; cdr3_nt: TGTGCCAGCAGCTTAGTAGATTATGGCACCGGGGAGCTGTTTTTT
v_call: TRBV2; clone_size: few; d_call: TRBD2; j_call: TRBJ2-2; cdr3_aa: CASSTGGTGELFF; cdr3_nt: TGTGCCAGCAGCACGGGGGGAACCGGGGAGCTGTTTTTT
v_call: TRBV5-1; clone_size: few; d_call: -; j_call: TRBJ2-3; cdr3_aa: CASSSLRGNTDTQYF; cdr3_nt: TGCGCCAGCAGCAGCCTTAGGGGAAATACAGATACGCAGTATTTT
v_call: TRBV23-1; clone_size: few; d_call: TRBD1; j_call: TRBJ1-2; cdr3_aa: CASSLNQGAVGYTF; cdr3_nt: TGCGCCAGCAGTCTCAATCAGGGGGCGGTTGGCTACACCTTC
v_call: TRBV7-3; clone_size: -; d_call: -; j_call: TRBJ2-3; cdr3_aa: CASSLGGQRTDTQYF; cdr3_nt: TGTGCCAGCAGCTTAGGGGGGCAGCGGACAGATACGCAGTATTTT
v_call: TRBV21-1; clone_size: -; d_call: -; j_call: TRBJ2-1; cdr3_aa: CASRIADTPNSYNEQFF; cdr3_nt: TGTGCCAGCAGAATCGCCGACACACCGAACTCCTACAATGAGCAGTTCTTC
v_call: TRBV10-3; clone_size: -; d_call: -; j_call: TRBJ2-1; cdr3_aa: CAIRPTPEERPYNEQFF; cdr3_nt: TGTGCCATCAGACCTACCCCAGAGGAGCGGCCTTACAATGAGCAGTTCTTC
v_call: TRBV6-1; clone_size: -; d_call: -; j_call: TRBJ1-1; cdr3_aa: CAISDSGSAEAFF; cdr3_nt: TGTGCCATCAGTGATTCGGGGAGCGCTGAAGCTTTCTTT
v_call: TRBV25-1; clone_size: few; d_call: -; j_call: TRBJ2-6; cdr3_aa: CASRPAGNPGANVLTF; cdr3_nt: TGTGCCAGCAGGCCCGCCGGAAACCCTGGGGCCAACGTCCTGACTTTC
v_call: TRBV7-2; clone_size: few; d_call: -; j_call: TRBJ1-2; cdr3_aa: CASSTTGPYFFGYTF; cdr3_nt: TGTGCCAGCAGCACCACAGGGCCCTACTTTTTTGGCTACACCTTC
v_call: TRBV7-2; clone_size: few; d_call: -; j_call: TRBJ2-1; cdr3_aa: CASSLEPEARDEQFF; cdr3_nt: TGTGCCAGCAGCTTAGAGCCTGAGGCGCGGGATGAGCAGTTCTTC